This T cell receptor beta chain derives from a study of molecular identifiers for immune sequencing clone quantification. There are a few counts of this clonotype. The CDR3 loop spans 14 amino acids. Germline V CDR1 and CDR2: GTSNPN, SVGIG (reference sequence). V was pared by 4 bases and J by 3 bases, with 16 bases between. TCRdb reanalysed the PCR reads using MiXCR and keeps one entry per CDR3 protein. The repertoire includes hundreds of thousands of distinct CDR3 sequences, approximately 24% of them detected once, and about 0.84% sits in the top ten. The clonotype comes from a human donor in good health. Some libraries in this study had Jurkat cell RNA spiked in. The sequenced material came from naive CD8+ T cells from blood, with Jurkat cell RNA spiked in. Noted subset: FACS-sorted CD8+CD4-CCR7+CD45RA+ naive T cells. This chain joins TRBV30 and TRBJ2-7, with a tentative D call TRBD1 (5 bases). The CDR3 nucleotides read TGTGCCTGGACCACTATCGGGCAGGGCTACGAGCAGTACTTC. Its translation is CAWTTIGQGYEQYF.